This T cell receptor beta chain was identified during a study of blood T cells in healthy people across ages. A sample-barcoded 5' primer and a J-beta primer mix were used in a second PCR of about 7 to 12 cycles. One entry per CDR3 protein results from TCRdb running MiXCR on the 5' RACE reads. The sample has about 780,000 distinct CDR3 sequences; 46% are singletons. CDR1 is SGHKS, CDR2 YYEKEE, per germline (reference sequence). CDR3 length: 15 residues. The J segment lost 4 bases and the V segment lost 4 bases, leaving 6 bases of the junction unmatched. The sequenced sample consisted of blood. The chain joins TRBV5-5 to TRBJ2-3; 10 bases are shared with TRBD2. This sequence was found in an elderly man in good health. For the CDR3, the DNA is TGTGCCAGCAGCCTCAGGACTAGCGGAGCAGATACGCAGTATTTT. Translated: CASSLRTSGADTQYF.